The T cell receptor (beta chain) described here comes from a study of control samples from healthy donors and cancer patients (dated by TCRdb to 2020 to 2022). From its cysteine to its phenylalanine, the CDR3 spans 15 amino acids. Only the CDR3 DNA stays, 45 bases, in frame from base 1. The V and J ends are trimmed by 1 base and 0 bases, leaving 7 bases between them. Looking up the germline V gene (reference sequence) yields CDR1 SEHNR and CDR2 FQNEAQ. About this clone: Its target antigen remains unknown. Per-base qualities were not stored, and no clone one base away is much larger.

Libraries were prepared through the immunoSEQ multiplex PCR assay. The clones in this table, taken by TCRdb from immuneACCESS, are in-frame only. Not every clone is retained; where verified, under half of the shortfall comes from an unresolved V gene, and the cause of the rest is unknown. Within this sample are around 230,000 clones, with just under 95% of them counted one time only. The ten biggest clones cover over 1.2% of the sample. Sequenced input: blood. The V and J segments used are TRBV7-9 and TRBJ1-5, with the D gene uncertain. This receptor was taken from a man between 45 and 60 years old in good health. The sequenced DNA is TGTGCCAGCAGCTTAGGGGGAGGTAGCAATCAGCCCCAGCATTTT. This codes for CASSLGGGSNQPQHF.